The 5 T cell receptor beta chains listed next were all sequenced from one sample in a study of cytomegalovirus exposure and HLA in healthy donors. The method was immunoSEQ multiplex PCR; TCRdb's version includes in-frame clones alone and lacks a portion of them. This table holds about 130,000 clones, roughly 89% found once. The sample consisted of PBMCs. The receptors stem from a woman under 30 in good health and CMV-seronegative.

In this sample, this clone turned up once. The CDR3 sequence: CAWSLGGATNEKLFF. The CDR3, as DNA: TGTGCCTGGAGTTTAGGGGGAGCAACTAATGAAAAACTGTTTTTT. The chain combines TRBV30 with TRBJ1-4, with a possible D match to TRBD1 (6 bases). CDR1 and CDR2 (germline): GTSNPN, SVGIG (reference sequence). The CDR3 covers 15 residues. Trimming took 2 bases from V and 0 from J, leaving 10 bases between them.

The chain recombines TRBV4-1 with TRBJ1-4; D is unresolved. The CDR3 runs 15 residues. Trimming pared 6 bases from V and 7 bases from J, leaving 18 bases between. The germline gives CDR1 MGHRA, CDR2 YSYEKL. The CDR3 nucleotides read TGCGCCAGCAGTCCCGAGTACCAGACGGGTGAAAAACTGTTTTTT. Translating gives CASSPEYQTGEKLFF.

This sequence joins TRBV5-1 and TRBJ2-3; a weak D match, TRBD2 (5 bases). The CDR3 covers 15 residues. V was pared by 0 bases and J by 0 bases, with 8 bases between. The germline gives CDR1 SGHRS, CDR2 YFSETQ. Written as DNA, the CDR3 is TGCGCCAGCAGCTTGGCCGGAGGCAGCACAGATACGCAGTATTTT. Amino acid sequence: CASSLAGGSTDTQYF. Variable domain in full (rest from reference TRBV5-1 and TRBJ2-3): KAGVTQTPRYLIKTRGQQVTLSCSPISGHRSVSWYQQTPGQGLQFLFEYFSETQRNKGNFPGRFSGRQFSNSRSEMNVSTLELGDSALYLCASSLAGGSTDTQYFGPGTRLTVL.

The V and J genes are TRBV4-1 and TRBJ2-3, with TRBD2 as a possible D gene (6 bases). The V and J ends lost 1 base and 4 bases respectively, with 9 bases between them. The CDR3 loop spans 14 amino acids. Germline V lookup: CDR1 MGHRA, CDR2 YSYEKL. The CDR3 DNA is TGCGCCAGCAGCCAAGGACTAGACTCAGATACGCAGTATTTT. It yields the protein CASSQGLDSDTQYF.

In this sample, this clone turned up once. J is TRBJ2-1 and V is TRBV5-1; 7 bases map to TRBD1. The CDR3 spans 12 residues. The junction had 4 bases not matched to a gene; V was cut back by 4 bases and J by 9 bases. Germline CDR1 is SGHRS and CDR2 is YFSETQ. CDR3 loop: CASSPRGLEQFF. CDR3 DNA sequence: TGCGCCAGCAGCCCAAGGGGGCTTGAGCAGTTCTTC.